This T cell receptor beta chain was profiled in a study of T-cell reconstitution after alpha-beta-depleted transplantation in children. Molecular barcoding with unique molecular identifiers was used for the TCRbeta library. TCRdb processed the PCR reads anew with MiXCR; each CDR3 protein has one entry. Among about 690,000 distinct CDR3 sequences listed, 16% were seen once. With 2 bases removed from V and 5 bases from J, the gap between germline ends came to 10 bases. Germline lookup yields CDR1 SGHDT and CDR2 YYEEEE. There are 13 residues in the CDR3. This clonotype was observed at least ten times. V gene TRBV5-6 combines with J gene TRBJ2-5, with D tentatively TRBD2 (7 bases). This TCR was sampled from a human donor who donated a stem cell graft to a child with acute myeloid leukemia. Sequences were derived from PBMCs from the stem cell graft donor, sampled from the stem cell graft. Here the CDR3 reads CASSFAGAETQYF. The CDR3 coding sequence is TGTGCCAGCAGCTTTGCGGGGGCCGAGACCCAGTACTTC.